Each of the 2 T cell receptor beta chains below was sequenced from the same sample in a study of blood T cell repertoires in COVID-19. The table came from immunoSEQ multiplex PCR; TCRdb's copy has only in-frame clones and leaves some out. The table includes about 190,000 clones, around 84% detected once. Sequencing was performed on peripheral blood. The receptor source for this set is a man between 25 and 39 years old with active or convalescent COVID-19.

V usage is TRBV24-1 and J usage is TRBJ2-5; D is possibly TRBD2 (6 bases). V gave up 2 bases and J gave up 0 bases, with 6 bases separating them. CDR1 and CDR2 (germline): KGHDR, SFDVKD. The CDR3 sequence is 14 residues long. CDR3 sequence reads: CATSDWRDQETQYF. The CDR3 region has the DNA TGTGCCACCAGTGATTGGAGGGACCAAGAGACCCAGTACTTC.

The rearrangement links TRBV27 to TRBJ2-3, with 9 bases aligning to TRBD1. The CDR3 extends over 16 amino acids. The germline CDR1 and CDR2 sequences are MNHEY and SMNVEV (reference sequence). The ends lost 5 bases at V and 4 bases at J; junction bases unmatched: 10. The CDR3 DNA follows: TGTGCCAGCAGTCCCCACGGGACAGGGTTGCCAGATACGCAGTATTTT. Its translation: CASSPHGTGLPDTQYF.